These T cell receptor beta chains were read from a single sample in a study of CD8 T cells in Susac syndrome. A single record per CDR3 protein comes from TCRdb applying MiXCR to the immunoSEQ multiplex PCR reads. Among fewer than 150,000 distinct CDR3 sequences listed, around 90% were seen once. Sequences were obtained from CD8+ T cells from PBMCs. The origin of the receptors is a human donor with multiple sclerosis. Each CDR3 is given with its conserved first and last residue.

V gene,J gene,CDR3 protein
TRBV3-1,TRBJ2-2,CASSSVDRGSGELFF
TRBV5-6,TRBJ1-1,CASSLDRGLYRVAFF
TRBV9,TRBJ2-3,CASSPGGGADTQYF
TRBV6-5,TRBJ1-1,CASSLVSGTGTEAFF
TRBV24-1,TRBJ1-2,CATSDRQGLDYGYTF
TRBV6-1,TRBJ2-7,CASSETVSHYEQYF
TRBV27,TRBJ2-7,CASGYLGTYEQYF
TRBV15,TRBJ2-3,CAFRQGVSSTDTQYF
TRBV7-9,TRBJ2-5,CASTSGLAGRETQYF
TRBV27,TRBJ2-5,CASSPLTGVQETQYF
TRBV5-1,TRBJ2-5,CASGRGGQETQYF
TRBV6-2/TRBV6-3,TRBJ2-5,CASSYSNQETQYF
TRBV7-3,TRBJ2-1,CASSNPLADESYNEQFF
TRBV20-1,TRBJ2-1,CSARAVGLAENNEQFF
TRBV28,TRBJ2-7,CASSLMRFNEQYF
TRBV11-2,TRBJ2-1,CASSLVTSGLQFF
TRBV5-1,TRBJ2-1,CASSLDAAYNEQFF
TRBV19,TRBJ2-7,CASREGLAGLNEQYF
TRBV6-6,TRBJ2-7,CASSYSYRDEQYF
TRBV30,TRBJ2-7,CAWSTGTGVEQYF
TRBV7-9,TRBJ2-7,CASSLVYTSYEQYF
TRBV7-2,TRBJ2-3,CASSLMAGVHIGGQYF